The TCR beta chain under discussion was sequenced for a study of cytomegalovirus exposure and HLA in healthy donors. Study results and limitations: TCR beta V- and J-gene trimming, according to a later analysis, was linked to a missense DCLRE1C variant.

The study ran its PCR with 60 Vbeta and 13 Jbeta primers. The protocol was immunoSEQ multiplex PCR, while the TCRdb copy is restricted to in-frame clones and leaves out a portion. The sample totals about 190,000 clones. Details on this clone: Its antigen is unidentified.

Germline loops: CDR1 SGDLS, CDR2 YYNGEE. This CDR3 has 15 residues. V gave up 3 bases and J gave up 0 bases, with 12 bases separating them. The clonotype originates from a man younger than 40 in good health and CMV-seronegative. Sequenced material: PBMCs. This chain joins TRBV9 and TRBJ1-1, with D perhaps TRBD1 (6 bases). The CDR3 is CASSENRVMNTEAFF. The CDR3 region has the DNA TGTGCCAGCAGCGAGAACAGGGTAATGAACACTGAAGCTTTCTTT. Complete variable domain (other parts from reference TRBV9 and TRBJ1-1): DSGVTQTPKHLITATGQRVTLRCSPRSGDLSVYWYQQSLDQGLQFLIQYYNGEERAKGNILERFSAQQFPDLHSELNLSSLELGDSALYFCASSENRVMNTEAFFGQGTRLTVV.